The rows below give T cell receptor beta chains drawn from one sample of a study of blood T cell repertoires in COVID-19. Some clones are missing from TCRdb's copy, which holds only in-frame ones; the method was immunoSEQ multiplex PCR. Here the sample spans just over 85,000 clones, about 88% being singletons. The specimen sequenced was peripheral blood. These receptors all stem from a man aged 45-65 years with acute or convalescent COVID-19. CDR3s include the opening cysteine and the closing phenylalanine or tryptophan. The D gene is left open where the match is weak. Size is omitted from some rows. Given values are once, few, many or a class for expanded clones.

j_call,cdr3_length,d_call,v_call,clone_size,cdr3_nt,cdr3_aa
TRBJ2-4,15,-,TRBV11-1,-,TGTGCCAGCAGCGCATCAGACAGGGCCAAAAACATTCAGTACTTC,CASSASDRAKNIQYF
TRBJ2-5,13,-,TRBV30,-,TGTGCCTGGAGTCCGACAGGTTGGGGGACCCAGTACTTC,CAWSPTGWGTQYF
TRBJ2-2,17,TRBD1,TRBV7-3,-,TGTGCCAGCAGGTTGACAGGGGGCGCTTCGAACACCGGGGAGCTGTTTTTT,CASRLTGGASNTGELFF
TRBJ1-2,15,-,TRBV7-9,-,TGTGCCAGCAGCTTAGGCGGGCCTCAAAACTATGGCTACACCTTC,CASSLGGPQNYGYTF
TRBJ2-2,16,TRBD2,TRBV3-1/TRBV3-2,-,TGTGCCAGCAGCCATCGACTAGCGGGGGGTACCGGGGAGCTGTTTTTT,CASSHRLAGGTGELFF
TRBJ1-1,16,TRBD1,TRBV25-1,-,TGTGCCAGCAGTGACCGACAGGGGCGGACGAACACTGAAGCTTTCTTT,CASSDRQGRTNTEAFF
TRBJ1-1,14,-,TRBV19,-,TGTGCCAGTAGTTTCAGGGTTCTGGACACTGAAGCTTTCTTT,CASSFRVLDTEAFF
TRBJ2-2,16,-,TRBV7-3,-,TGTGCCAGCAGCCCAAGCCTGCCATTTTCTACCGGGGAGCTGTTTTTT,CASSPSLPFSTGELFF
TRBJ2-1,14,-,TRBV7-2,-,TGTGCCAGCAGCCCCTACGGACTTCACAATGAGCAGTTCTTC,CASSPYGLHNEQFF
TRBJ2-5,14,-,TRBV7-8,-,TGTGCCAGCAGACACCGGGACAACCAAGAGACCCAGTACTTC,CASRHRDNQETQYF
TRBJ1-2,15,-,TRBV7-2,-,TGTGCCAGCAGCTTAGGCCCCGACAGGCGGGATGGCTACACCTTC,CASSLGPDRRDGYTF
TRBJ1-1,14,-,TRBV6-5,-,TGTGCCAGCAGTTACGCAGGCCCGAACACTGAAGCTTTCTTT,CASSYAGPNTEAFF
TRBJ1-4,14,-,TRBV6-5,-,TGTGCCAGCATACAGGGATCAACTAATGAAAAACTGTTTTTT,CASIQGSTNEKLFF
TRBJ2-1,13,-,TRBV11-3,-,TGTGCCAGCAGCTGGGCAGAGTACAATGAGCAGTTCTTC,CASSWAEYNEQFF
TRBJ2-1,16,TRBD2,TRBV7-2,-,TGTGCCAGCAGCTTAGCCACCGGGACTAGAGTTCTCGAGCAGTTCTTC,CASSLATGTRVLEQFF
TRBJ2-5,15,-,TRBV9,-,TGTGCCAGCAGCGTGAGCGGGCTTAACCAAGAGACCCAGTACTTC,CASSVSGLNQETQYF
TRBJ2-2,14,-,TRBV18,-,TGTGCCAGCTCATTCTCAAAGGGGACCGGGGAGCTGTTTTTT,CASSFSKGTGELFF
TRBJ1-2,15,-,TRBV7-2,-,TGTGCCAGCAGCATGACTTCGGACGTCCGGAGGGGCTACACCTTC,CASSMTSDVRRGYTF
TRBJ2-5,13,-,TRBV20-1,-,TGCAGTGCTAGTGGTGGGGCGTCGGAGACCCAGTACTTC,CSASGGASETQYF
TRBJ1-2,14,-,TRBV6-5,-,TGTGCCAGCAGTTACTCGACCGACACGCGTGGCTACACCTTC,CASSYSTDTRGYTF
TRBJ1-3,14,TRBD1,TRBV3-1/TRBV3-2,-,TGTGCCAGCAGCCAGACAGGGCGGGAAAACACCATATATTTT,CASSQTGRENTIYF
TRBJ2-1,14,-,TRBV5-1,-,TGCGCCAGCAGCTCAGGGGACTCCTACAATGAGCAGTTCTTC,CASSSGDSYNEQFF
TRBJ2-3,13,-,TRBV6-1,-,TGTGCCAGCAGTGAAGAGCTAGCGCTCCGGAGGGATTTT,CASSEELALRRDF
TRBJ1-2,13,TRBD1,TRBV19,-,TGTGCCAGTAGTATCGACAGGGAATATGGCTACACCTTC,CASSIDREYGYTF
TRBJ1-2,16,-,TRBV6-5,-,TGTGCCAGCAGTTACTCTTACCAAGACTCCGGCCGTGGCTACACCTTC,CASSYSYQDSGRGYTF
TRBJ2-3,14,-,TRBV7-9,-,TGTGCCAGCAGCTTAGAGGCGGACACAGATACGCAGTATTTT,CASSLEADTDTQYF
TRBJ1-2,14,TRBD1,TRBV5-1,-,TGCGCCAGCAGCTTGGTAGGGACAGGAGGCGGCTACACCTTC,CASSLVGTGGGYTF
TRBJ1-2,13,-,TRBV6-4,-,TGTGCCAGCAATAGACAGCCTAACTATGGCTACACCTTC,CASNRQPNYGYTF
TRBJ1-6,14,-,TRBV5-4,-,TGTGCCAGCAGCTTGGGGGGGGGTAATTCACCCCTCCACTTT,CASSLGGGNSPLHF
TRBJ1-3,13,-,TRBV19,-,TGTGCCAGTAGCCAACAGCGGGGTTACACCATATATTTT,CASSQQRGYTIYF
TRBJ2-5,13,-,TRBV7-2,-,TGTGCCAGCAGCTTAGGCTATCGAGAGACCCAGTACTTC,CASSLGYRETQYF
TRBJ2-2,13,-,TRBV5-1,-,TGCGCCAGCAGTGATACTCAAGTCGGGGAGCTGTTTTTT,CASSDTQVGELFF
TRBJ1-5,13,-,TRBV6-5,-,TGTGCCAGTACTCAGGGGCTTAGTCAGCCCCAGCATTTT,CASTQGLSQPQHF
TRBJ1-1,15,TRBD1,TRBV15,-,TGTGCCACCAGCAGGGACAGGGCGTTTGAAGCTGAAGCTTTCTTT,CATSRDRAFEAEAFF
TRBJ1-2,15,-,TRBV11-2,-,TGTGCCAGCAGCTTACGCGGGGGGGACATCTATGGCTACACCTTC,CASSLRGGDIYGYTF
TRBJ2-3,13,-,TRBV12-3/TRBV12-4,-,TGTGCCAGCAGTCCCTTGAGCACAGATACGCAGTATTTT,CASSPLSTDTQYF
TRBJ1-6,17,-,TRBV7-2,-,TGTGCCAGCAGCTACAGCTCGGTCCACTCCTATAATTCACCCCTCCACTTT,CASSYSSVHSYNSPLHF
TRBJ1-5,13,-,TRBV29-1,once,TGCAGCGGTGGGGGGGGGCCTGATCAGCCCCAGCATTTT,CSGGGGPDQPQHF
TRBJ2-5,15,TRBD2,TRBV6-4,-,TGTGCCAGCAGTGCAATTAGCGGGGGGTCAGAGACCCAGTACTTC,CASSAISGGSETQYF
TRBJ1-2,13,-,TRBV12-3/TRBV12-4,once,TGTGCCAGCGCTTTATTAGCTAACTATGGCTACACCTTC,CASALLANYGYTF
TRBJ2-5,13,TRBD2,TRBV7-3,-,TGTGCCAGCAGTTTACTAGCGGGGGAGACCCAGTACTTC,CASSLLAGETQYF
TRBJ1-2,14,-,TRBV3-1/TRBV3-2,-,TGTGCCAGCAGCCAAACACAGGTAGACTATGGCTACACCTTC,CASSQTQVDYGYTF
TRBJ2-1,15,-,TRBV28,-,TGTGCCAGCAGTTTCTGGACCGGGACAATCAATGAGCAGTTCTTC,CASSFWTGTINEQFF
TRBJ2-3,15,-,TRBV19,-,TGTGCCAGTAGTACCCAGGGGCCCCGAAGGGATACGCAGTATTTT,CASSTQGPRRDTQYF
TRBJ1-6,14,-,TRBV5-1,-,TGCGCCAGCAGCTTGGAGCCAGGGAATTCACCCCTCCACTTT,CASSLEPGNSPLHF